This T cell receptor beta chain was observed in a study of T cell responses to AZD1222 COVID-19 vaccine. The overall study: Some second doses came at about 4 weeks and others at about 12 weeks; these were pooled. Findings and limits, study-wide: CD4 TCRs covered the whole spike, strongest at regions 160-218 and 743-854. When two AZD1222 doses had been given, Spike-specific TCR breadth and depth rose.

This clone was picked up a small number of times. Its antigen is unidentified. Germline lookup yields CDR1 SNHLY and CDR2 FYNNEI. CDR3 length: 13 residues. V was pared by 3 bases and J by 2 bases, with 7 bases between. Produced via immunoSEQ multiplex PCR; TCRdb's table is partial and in-frame only. This table has some 100,000 clones, about 86% appearing once. The chain links TRBV2 to TRBJ1-2, with D uncertain. Sequencing used peripheral blood, obtained on day 0 of AZD1222 vaccination. The clonotype originates from an adult in good health. The CDR3 region is CASSEQANYGYTF. The CDR3, as DNA: TGTGCCAGCAGTGAGCAGGCCAACTATGGCTACACCTTC.